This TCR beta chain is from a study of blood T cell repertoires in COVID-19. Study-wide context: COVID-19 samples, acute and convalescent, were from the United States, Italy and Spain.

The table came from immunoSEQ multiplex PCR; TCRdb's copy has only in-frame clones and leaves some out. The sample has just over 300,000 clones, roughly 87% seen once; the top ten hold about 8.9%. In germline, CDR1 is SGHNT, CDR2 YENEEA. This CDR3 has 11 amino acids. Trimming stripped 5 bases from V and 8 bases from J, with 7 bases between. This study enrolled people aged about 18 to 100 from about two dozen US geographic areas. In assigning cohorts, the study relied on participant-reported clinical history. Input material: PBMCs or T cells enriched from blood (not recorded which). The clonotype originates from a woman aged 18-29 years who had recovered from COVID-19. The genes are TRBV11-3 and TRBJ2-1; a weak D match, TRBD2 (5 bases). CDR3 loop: CASSEADEQFF. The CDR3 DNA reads TGTGCCAGCAGCGAAGCGGATGAGCAGTTCTTC.